Listed below are T cell receptor beta chains from one sample, sequenced in a study of T cells in Graves' hyperthyroidism and ophthalmopathy. TCRdb itself ran the multiplex PCR reads through MiXCR, one entry per CDR3 protein. The data contain 400,000 or so distinct CDR3 sequences, around 15% of them singletons. Sequencing was carried out using blood. These receptors all come from a man in his fifties or sixties with Graves' ophthalmopathy. The CDR3 runs from the conserved cysteine through the conserved F or W. A D gene is named only where the DNA matches it firmly. Size is stated for part of the rows, as once, few or many counts, or as a class when the clone is expanded.

-	TRBV2	TRBD2	TRBJ2-1	17	CASSERSATSGYNEQFF	TGTGCCAGCAGTGAACGGAGTGCGACTAGCGGTTACAATGAGCAGTTCTTC
many	TRBV11-2	TRBD1	TRBJ1-2	15	CASSLERTGLYGYTF	TGTGCCAGCAGCTTAGAAAGGACAGGATTATATGGCTACACCTTC
many	TRBV5-8	-	TRBJ1-2	10	CASSLTGYTF	TGTGCCAGCAGCTTGACCGGCTACACCTTC
many	TRBV6-1	TRBD2	TRBJ2-3	17	CASRQLVGGRSTDTQYF	TGTGCCAGCAGGCAACTGGTTGGCGGGAGGAGCACAGATACGCAGTATTTT
many	TRBV11-2	-	TRBJ1-1	14	CASSLGSVGTEAFF	TGTGCCAGCAGCTTGGGGAGTGTTGGCACTGAAGCTTTCTTT
-	TRBV20-1	-	TRBJ2-2	14	CSARGTNNAGELFF	TGCAGTGCTAGAGGCACTAATAATGCCGGGGAGCTGTTTTTT
many	TRBV20-1	-	TRBJ2-3	15	CSARDQRLSTDTQYF	TGCAGTGCTAGAGATCAGCGTCTAAGCACAGATACGCAGTATTTT
many	TRBV5-4	-	TRBJ2-3	14	CASSLGRREDTQYF	TGTGCCAGCAGCTTGGGGCGGAGGGAAGATACGCAGTATTTT
few	TRBV19	-	TRBJ1-6	15	CASSIDSGWNSPLHF	TGTGCCAGTAGTATCGACAGCGGTTGGAATTCACCCCTCCACTTT
few	TRBV27	TRBD2	TRBJ2-3	16	CASSHTAGGYTDTQYF	TGTGCCAGCAGTCATACAGCGGGAGGGTATACAGATACGCAGTATTTT
many	TRBV20-1	-	TRBJ2-1	12	CSANELADEQFF	TGCAGTGCGAATGAACTAGCAGATGAGCAGTTCTTC
many	TRBV6-1	-	TRBJ2-7	15	CASSRSRTVSYEQYF	TGTGCCAGCAGTCGCTCCAGGACAGTCTCCTACGAGCAGTACTTC
few	TRBV6-1	-	TRBJ2-3	10	CAKAEDTQYF	TGTGCCAAGGCGGAAGATACGCAGTATTTT
-	TRBV5-1	TRBD2	TRBJ2-3	17	CASSLGPTSGSTDTQYF	TGCGCCAGCAGCTTGGGACCAACTAGCGGCAGCACAGATACGCAGTATTTT
few	TRBV27	-	TRBJ2-2	17	CASSLLLAGANTGELFF	TGTGCCAGCAGTTTACTCCTGGCAGGGGCAAACACCGGGGAGCTGTTTTTT
-	TRBV5-4	TRBD2	TRBJ2-4	17	CASSPPGGVVAKNIQYF	TGTGCCAGCAGCCCCCCTGGGGGGGTCGTAGCCAAAAACATTCAGTACTTC
many	TRBV19	-	TRBJ1-5	14	CASKELNSNQPQHF	TGTGCCAGTAAGGAGCTTAATAGCAATCAGCCCCAGCATTTT
-	TRBV19	-	TRBJ1-1	15	CASSIVGNKGTEAFF	TGTGCCAGTAGTATCGTGGGGAATAAAGGCACTGAAGCTTTCTTT
-	TRBV29-1	TRBD1	TRBJ1-2	13	CSAGDRLGSGYTF	TGCAGCGCGGGGGACAGATTGGGGAGTGGCTACACCTTC
many	TRBV6-1	-	TRBJ2-1	14	CASRFGADYNEQFF	TGTGCCAGCAGGTTTGGGGCCGACTACAATGAGCAGTTCTTC
few	TRBV6-1	TRBD2	TRBJ2-3	18	CASTLLTSGRGKGDTQYF	TGTGCCAGCACCCTTCTGACTAGCGGGAGAGGGAAGGGAGATACGCAGTATTTT
few	TRBV7-6	-	TRBJ2-7	14	CASSLGVGTYEQYF	TGTGCCAGCAGCTTAGGTGTCGGAACCTACGAGCAGTACTTC
few	TRBV6-5	-	TRBJ2-7	15	CASSYSGRGTYEQYF	TGTGCCAGCAGTTACTCGGGGAGAGGGACCTACGAGCAGTACTTC
few	TRBV4-1	-	TRBJ1-2	16	CASSQGSLEGTYGYTF	TGCGCCAGCAGCCAAGGGTCTCTCGAGGGAACCTATGGCTACACCTTC
-	TRBV27	TRBD1	TRBJ1-1	15	CASSLGTGADTEAFF	TGTGCCAGCAGTTTGGGGACAGGGGCTGACACTGAAGCTTTCTTT
-	TRBV7-9	TRBD2	TRBJ2-3	18	CASSLTGIAGGPTDTQYF	TGTGCCAGCAGCTTAACGGGGATAGCGGGAGGGCCTACAGATACGCAGTATTTT
many	TRBV2	TRBD1	TRBJ2-1	15	CASRGTGGTYNEQFF	TGTGCCAGCAGGGGGACAGGGGGCACCTACAATGAGCAGTTCTTC
many	TRBV2	-	TRBJ2-2	15	CASKVGQGYTGELFF	TGTGCCAGCAAAGTTGGCCAGGGATATACCGGGGAGCTGTTTTTT
-	TRBV19	TRBD1	TRBJ1-2	16	CASKRSTGGGRYGYTF	TGTGCCAGTAAGAGATCGACAGGGGGTGGAAGGTATGGCTACACCTTC
many	TRBV11-2	TRBD2	TRBJ2-2	12	CASTSVDGELFF	TGTGCCAGTACTAGCGTCGACGGGGAGCTGTTTTTT
many	TRBV5-1	TRBD1	TRBJ2-4	15	CASSLVGQGANIQYF	TGCGCCAGCAGCTTGGTGGGTCAGGGGGCGAACATTCAGTACTTC
many	TRBV7-3	-	TRBJ2-5	15	CASSLEAGSRETQYF	TGTGCCAGCAGCTTAGAGGCAGGGTCGAGGGAGACCCAGTACTTC
many	TRBV10-1	TRBD1	TRBJ1-1	15	CASSKTGTGVTEAFF	TGCGCCAGCAGCAAGACCGGGACAGGGGTTACTGAAGCTTTCTTT
many	TRBV4-1	-	TRBJ2-2	12	CASSTQVGELFF	TGCGCCAGCAGCACCCAGGTTGGGGAGCTGTTTTTT
many	TRBV5-5	TRBD2	TRBJ2-3	17	CASSVLPGLADTDTQYF	TGTGCCAGCAGCGTACTACCGGGACTAGCAGACACAGATACGCAGTATTTT
few	TRBV27	-	TRBJ1-1	14	CASSDGPRNTEAFF	TGTGCCAGCAGTGACGGACCCCGGAACACTGAAGCTTTCTTT
-	TRBV27	TRBD1	TRBJ2-7	13	CASARTGSYEQYF	TGTGCCAGCGCCCGGACAGGTTCCTACGAGCAGTACTTC
many	TRBV18	TRBD2	TRBJ2-1	15	CASSLEGLAGNEQFF	TGTGCCAGCTCACTGGAGGGACTAGCGGGCAATGAGCAGTTCTTC
many	TRBV3-1	-	TRBJ2-7	15	CASSQAPGGTYEQYF	TGTGCCAGCAGCCAAGCCCCCGGGGGTACCTACGAGCAGTACTTC
many	TRBV29-1	TRBD1	TRBJ1-1	15	CSVGIGGTANTEAFF	TGCAGCGTTGGGATCGGTGGGACAGCGAACACTGAAGCTTTCTTT
-	TRBV10-2	TRBD2	TRBJ2-5	15	CASSVLAGGGETQYF	TGCGCCAGCAGTGTGTTAGCGGGAGGCGGGGAGACCCAGTACTTC
many	TRBV4-1	TRBD2	TRBJ2-1	15	CASSQEGLGDGEQFF	TGCGCCAGCAGCCAAGAGGGACTAGGAGACGGTGAGCAGTTCTTC
-	TRBV29-1	-	TRBJ1-4	13	CSVEKGRNEKLFF	TGCAGCGTTGAGAAGGGCCGGAATGAAAAACTGTTTTTT
many	TRBV27	TRBD2	TRBJ2-1	15	CASSSMLAGGFKQFF	TGTGCCAGCAGTTCGATGCTAGCGGGAGGTTTTAAGCAGTTCTTC
many	TRBV29-1	-	TRBJ2-1	13	CSVELANYNEQFF	TGCAGCGTTGAACTAGCGAACTACAATGAGCAGTTCTTC
many	TRBV20-1	TRBD1	TRBJ1-2	11	CSAGTDYGYTF	TGCAGTGCCGGGACAGACTATGGCTACACCTTC
many	TRBV2	-	TRBJ2-1	14	CASSDGRVVYEQFF	TGTGCCAGCAGTGATGGGCGGGTTGTCTATGAGCAGTTCTTC
-	TRBV2	TRBD1	TRBJ1-3	16	CASSQIQGAWGNTIYF	TGTGCCAGCAGCCAAATACAGGGGGCTTGGGGAAACACCATATATTTT
-	TRBV14	-	TRBJ1-2	14	CASSQAGVRSGYTF	TGTGCCAGCAGCCAAGCCGGGGTTCGAAGTGGCTACACCTTC
many	TRBV7-9	-	TRBJ2-3	12	CASSFSRDTQYF	TGTGCCAGCAGCTTCTCCCGCGATACGCAGTATTTT
many	TRBV27	-	TRBJ2-5	14	CASSPIGGMETQYF	TGTGCCAGCAGTCCCATTGGGGGGATGGAGACCCAGTACTTC
few	TRBV4-1	TRBD1	TRBJ1-5	16	CASSQEGRQGGQPQHF	TGCGCCAGCAGCCAAGAGGGGAGACAGGGAGGTCAGCCCCAGCATTTT